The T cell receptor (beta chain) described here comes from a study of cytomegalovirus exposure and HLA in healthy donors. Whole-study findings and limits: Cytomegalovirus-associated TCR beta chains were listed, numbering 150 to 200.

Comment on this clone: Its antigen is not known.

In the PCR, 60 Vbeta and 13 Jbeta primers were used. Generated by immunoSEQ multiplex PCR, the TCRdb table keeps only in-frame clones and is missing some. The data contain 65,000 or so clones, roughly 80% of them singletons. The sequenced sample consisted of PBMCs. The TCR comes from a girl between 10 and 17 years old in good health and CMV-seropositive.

The CDR3 DNA follows: TGTGCCAGCTCACCGACGGGGGGAACTGGAAACACCATATATTTT. This codes for CASSPTGGTGNTIYF. The chain recombines TRBV18 with TRBJ1-3, with D maybe TRBD1 (5 bases). The CDR3 is 15 residues long. V was cut by 3 bases and J by 2 bases, with 11 bases left in between. Looked up from germline, CDR1 is KGHSH and CDR2 is LQKENI.